This TCR beta chain is from a study of blood T cells in healthy people across ages. For the study at large: The template switching approach captured approximately one barcoded beta molecule for every two T cells.

It was with a sample-barcoded 5' primer and a J-beta primer mix that a second PCR of roughly 7 to 12 cycles was run. A template-switch adaptor containing 12 random nucleotides labeled each cDNA molecule. Via MiXCR, TCRdb re-called the 5' RACE reads, giving one row per CDR3 protein. The sample holds about 1.8 million distinct CDR3 sequences, approximately 50% seen once. Regarding this clonotype: Its specificity is not known.

This CDR3 comprises 15 residues. The V gene's germline CDR1 is DFQATT and CDR2 SNEGSKA (reference sequence). The junction had 8 bases not matched to a gene; V was cut back by 0 bases and J by 4 bases. Study-level points and caveats: Both higher diversity and more naive CD4+ cells marked long-lived donors when set against aged donors.

The sequence was collected from a middle-aged woman in good health. The sequenced material came from blood. The chain links TRBV20-1 to TRBJ1-1, with 7 nucleotides matching TRBD1. DNA for the CDR3: TGCAGTGCTAGAGATCGGAACAGGGGCGCCACTGAAGCTTTCTTT. Amino acids: CSARDRNRGATEAFF.